A selection of T cell receptor beta chains follows, all from one sample in a study of blood T cell repertoires in COVID-19. Produced via immunoSEQ multiplex PCR; TCRdb's table is partial and in-frame only. Of tens of thousands of clones listed, more than 70% were seen once; the top ten hold roughly 2%. What was sequenced was peripheral blood. The receptor source for this set is a man aged 50 to 59 with acute or convalescent COVID-19. The CDR3 runs from the conserved cysteine through the conserved F or W. The order of the fields is V gene, J gene, CDR3 protein.

V: TRBV6-4; J: TRBJ2-1; CDR3: CASSEFQGIGEQFF
V: TRBV5-6; J: TRBJ1-6; CDR3: CASSYGTGNSPLHF
V: TRBV11-3; J: TRBJ2-2; CDR3: CASSSLAGGTGELFF
V: TRBV9; J: TRBJ1-1; CDR3: CASSVGELMNTEAFF
V: TRBV7-8; J: TRBJ1-4; CDR3: CASSPRSQSTNEKLFF
V: TRBV4-3; J: TRBJ1-2; CDR3: CASSQDTRDILYGYTF
V: TRBV5-6; J: TRBJ1-1; CDR3: CASRVTGLYTEAFF
V: TRBV7-2; J: TRBJ1-3; CDR3: CASSPDLEASGNTIYF
V: TRBV7-8; J: TRBJ2-1; CDR3: CASSSGLGYNEQFF
V: TRBV27; J: TRBJ2-1; CDR3: CASSAGGRNEQFF
V: TRBV27; J: TRBJ1-1; CDR3: CASSPRPGTEAFF
V: TRBV28; J: TRBJ1-5; CDR3: CASSLDRWNFSNQPQHF
V: TRBV6-6; J: TRBJ1-4; CDR3: CASTPSGSEKLFF
V: TRBV9; J: TRBJ2-1; CDR3: CASSPYAGTGSDNEQFF
V: TRBV18; J: TRBJ1-1; CDR3: CASSPTSELRTEAFF
V: TRBV4-2; J: TRBJ2-3; CDR3: CASSQEGGLTSFGDTQYF
V: TRBV6-2/TRBV6-3; J: TRBJ1-2; CDR3: CASSNLYGYTF
V: TRBV7-2; J: TRBJ2-6; CDR3: CASSLVAQPGANVLTF
V: TRBV2; J: TRBJ1-6; CDR3: CASSERWGDSPLHF
V: TRBV6-2/TRBV6-3; J: TRBJ1-5; CDR3: CASSSWQVNQPQHF
V: TRBV24-1; J: TRBJ2-7; CDR3: CATSDSLAGELDEQYF
V: TRBV9; J: TRBJ1-3; CDR3: CASSSDSGNTIYF
V: TRBV25-1; J: TRBJ2-5; CDR3: CASSGTGTETQYF
V: TRBV7-2; J: TRBJ2-1; CDR3: CASSPGLGFEQFF
V: TRBV3-1/TRBV3-2; J: TRBJ2-2; CDR3: CASSQSIGVGELFF
V: TRBV2; J: TRBJ1-5; CDR3: CASRVEANQPQHF
V: TRBV4-1; J: TRBJ1-1; CDR3: CASSRMGLNTEAFF
V: TRBV24-1; J: TRBJ2-7; CDR3: CATSDFSSDEQYF
V: TRBV7-2; J: TRBJ2-2; CDR3: CASTTVNTGELFF
V: TRBV5-6; J: TRBJ1-2; CDR3: CASSYAGTGSGYTF
V: TRBV7-3; J: TRBJ2-7; CDR3: CASSLGRGYEQYF
V: TRBV27; J: TRBJ2-7; CDR3: CASSLSNSYEQYF
V: TRBV7-3; J: TRBJ2-3; CDR3: CASSPLAGGLTDTQYF
V: TRBV7-2; J: TRBJ2-3; CDR3: CASVEQPSGTDTQYF
V: TRBV5-1; J: TRBJ2-2; CDR3: CASSWTSGGNTGELFF
V: TRBV12-3/TRBV12-4; J: TRBJ2-7; CDR3: CASSRVGEQYF
V: TRBV5-6; J: TRBJ1-2; CDR3: CASSPGGAATYGYTF
V: TRBV24-1; J: TRBJ2-2; CDR3: CATSDPDLAMNTGELFF
V: TRBV25-1; J: TRBJ2-1; CDR3: CASRGGLSSYNEQFF
V: TRBV4-1; J: TRBJ2-5; CDR3: CASSQGPGQSRETQYF
V: TRBV12-3/TRBV12-4; J: TRBJ2-5; CDR3: CASTPGKLETQYF